This T cell receptor beta chain was recovered during a study of blood T cell repertoires in COVID-19. The repertoire was sequenced with immunoSEQ multiplex PCR; TCRdb's copy has only in-frame clones and lacks some. The sample has around 140,000 clones, around 83% seen once; the top ten hold around 1.5%. The sequence was collected from a human donor in a cohort sampled during active COVID-19. The material sequenced was peripheral blood.

The CDR3 DNA reads TGTGCCACCAGCAGAGAAGGGTCTAGCCGGAGTGTTGAGTTCTTC. This translates into CATSREGSSRSVEFF. This rearrangement joins TRBV15 to TRBJ2-1; possibly TRBD2 for D (5 bases). The germline CDR1 and CDR2 sequences are LNHNV and YYDKDF (reference sequence). The V and J ends lost 0 bases and 14 bases respectively, with 20 bases between them. The CDR3 covers 15 residues.